Detailed here is one TCR beta chain. The source of the sample is a study of blood T cell repertoires in COVID-19. Study information: Samples taken during acute and convalescent COVID-19 were collected in the United States, Italy and Spain. Sources were T cells, B-cell-depleted T cells, or PBMCs; the material itself was cDNA or gDNA.

The authors' processing: Reference gene primer amplification yielded estimated nucleated cell counts. Repertoires were generated with immunoSEQ multiplex PCR, while TCRdb's copy carries only in-frame clones and drops some. Clonal size and the V and J genes are those of that table, whereas D and trimming came from the DNA. The repertoire holds roughly 75,000 clones, with around 85% as singletons. V lost 4 bases and J lost 1; bases outside the gene matches: 6. CDR3 length: 15 amino acids. In germline, CDR1 is KGHSH, CDR2 LQKENI. Sample: peripheral blood. This sequence joins TRBV18 and TRBJ2-5; 7 nucleotides agree with TRBD1. The TCR sequence derives from a man aged 80 or over in a cohort sampled during active COVID-19. CDR3 in amino acids: CASSRGTDSQETQYF. The CDR3 coding sequence is TGTGCCAGCTCACGGGGGACAGACAGCCAAGAGACCCAGTACTTC.